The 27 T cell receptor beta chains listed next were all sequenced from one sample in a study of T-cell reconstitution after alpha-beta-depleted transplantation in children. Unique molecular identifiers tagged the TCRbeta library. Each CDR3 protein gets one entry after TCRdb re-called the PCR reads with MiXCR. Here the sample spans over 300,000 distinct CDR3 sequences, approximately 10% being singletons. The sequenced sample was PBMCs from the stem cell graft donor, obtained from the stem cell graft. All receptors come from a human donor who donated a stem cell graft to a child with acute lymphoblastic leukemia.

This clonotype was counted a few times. CDR3 DNA: TGTGCCAGCAGCGTCCGGGACCGTTCCTACGAGCAGTACTTC. Protein sequence: CASSVRDRSYEQYF. This chain connects TRBV9 to TRBJ2-7; D tentatively reads TRBD1 or TRBD2 (5 bases each). Germline V lookup: CDR1 SGDLS, CDR2 YYNGEE. The CDR3 length is 14 residues. The germline V and J ends were trimmed by 2 bases and 1 base, with 10 bases remaining between them.

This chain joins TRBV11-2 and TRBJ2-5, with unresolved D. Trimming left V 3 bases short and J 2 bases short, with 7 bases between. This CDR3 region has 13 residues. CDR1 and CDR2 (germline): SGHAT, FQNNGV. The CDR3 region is CASSFIEQETQYF. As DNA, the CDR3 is TGTGCCAGCAGCTTCATCGAACAAGAGACCCAGTACTTC.

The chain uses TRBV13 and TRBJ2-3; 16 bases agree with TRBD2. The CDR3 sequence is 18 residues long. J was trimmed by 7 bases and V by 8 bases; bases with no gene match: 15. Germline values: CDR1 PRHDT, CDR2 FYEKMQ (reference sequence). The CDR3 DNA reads TGTGCCAGCTGTTCTCTCCCGGGACTAGCGGGAGGGCCGCATACGCAGTATTTT. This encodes CASCSLPGLAGGPHTQYF.

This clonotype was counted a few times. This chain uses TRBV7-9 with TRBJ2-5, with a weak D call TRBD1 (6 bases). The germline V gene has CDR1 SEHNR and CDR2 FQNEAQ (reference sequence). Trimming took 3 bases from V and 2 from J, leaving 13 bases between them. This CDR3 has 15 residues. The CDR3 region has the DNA TGTGCCAGCAGCTTGACACAGGGAAGGCAAGAGACCCAGTACTTC. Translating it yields CASSLTQGRQETQYF.

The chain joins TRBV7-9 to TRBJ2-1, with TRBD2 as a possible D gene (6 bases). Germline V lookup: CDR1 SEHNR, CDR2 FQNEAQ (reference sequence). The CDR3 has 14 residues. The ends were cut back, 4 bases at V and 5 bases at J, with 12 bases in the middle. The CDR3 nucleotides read TGTGCCAGCAGCTCTCCGGGACTTCACAATGAGCAGTTCTTC. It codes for CASSSPGLHNEQFF.

The CDR3 nucleotides read TGTGCCAGCTCACCACTGACGGGCCTTAACAATGAGCAGTTCTTC. It encodes CASSPLTGLNNEQFF. The rearrangement uses TRBV18 and TRBJ2-1; D unresolved. The CDR3 length is 15 residues. The germline V and J ends were trimmed by 1 base and 5 bases, with 12 bases remaining between them. Per the germline V gene, CDR1 is KGHSH and CDR2 is LQKENI.

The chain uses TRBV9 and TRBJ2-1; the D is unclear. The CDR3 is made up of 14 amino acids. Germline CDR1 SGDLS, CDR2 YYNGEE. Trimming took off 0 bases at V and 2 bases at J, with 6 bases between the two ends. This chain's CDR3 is CASSVVGTYNEQFF. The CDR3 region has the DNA TGTGCCAGCAGCGTAGTGGGCACCTACAATGAGCAGTTCTTC.

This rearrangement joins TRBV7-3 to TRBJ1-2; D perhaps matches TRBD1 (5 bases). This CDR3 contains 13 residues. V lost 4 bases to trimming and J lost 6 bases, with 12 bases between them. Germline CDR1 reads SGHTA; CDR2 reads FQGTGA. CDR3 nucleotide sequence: TGTGCCAGCAGCTCCCGAATGGGGGATGGCTACACCTTC. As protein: CASSSRMGDGYTF.

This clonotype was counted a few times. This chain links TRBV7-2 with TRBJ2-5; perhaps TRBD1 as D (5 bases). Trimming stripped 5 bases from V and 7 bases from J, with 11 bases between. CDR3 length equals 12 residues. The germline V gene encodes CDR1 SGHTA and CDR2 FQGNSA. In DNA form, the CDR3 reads TGTGCCAGCAGCCCACGAACAGGGACCCAGTACTTC. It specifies CASSPRTGTQYF.

In DNA, the CDR3 is TGCGCCAGCAGCCAAGAAGGCTTCTCTGGAAACACCATATATTTT. It is translated as CASSQEGFSGNTIYF. V usage is TRBV4-1 and J usage is TRBJ1-3, with unresolved D. The CDR3 is made up of 15 amino acids. The ends were cut back, 0 bases at V and 0 bases at J, with 6 bases in the middle. Germline V gene sequence: CDR1 MGHRA, CDR2 YSYEKL.

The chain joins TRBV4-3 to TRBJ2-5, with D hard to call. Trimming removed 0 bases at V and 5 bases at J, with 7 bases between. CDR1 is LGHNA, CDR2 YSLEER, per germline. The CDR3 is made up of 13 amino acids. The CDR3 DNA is TGCGCCAGCAGCCAAGATAGGAGTGAGACCCAGTACTTC. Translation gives CASSQDRSETQYF.

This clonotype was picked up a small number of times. The CDR3 loop reads CASSLGPVTKQYF. CDR3 nucleotides: TGTGCCAGCAGCTTAGGCCCTGTGACTAAGCAGTACTTC. The gene calls are TRBV7-2 and TRBJ2-7, with TRBD2 as a possible D gene (5 bases). The germline V gene encodes CDR1 SGHTA and CDR2 FQGNSA. This CDR3 region has 13 residues. Deletions cut 1 base from V and 8 bases from J, with 12 bases between.

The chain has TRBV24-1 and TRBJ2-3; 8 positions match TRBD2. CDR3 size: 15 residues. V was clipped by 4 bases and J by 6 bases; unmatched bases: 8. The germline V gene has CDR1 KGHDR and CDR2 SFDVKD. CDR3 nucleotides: TGTGCCACCAGTGAGGGGGGACTAGGGGTTGATACGCAGTATTTT. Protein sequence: CATSEGGLGVDTQYF.

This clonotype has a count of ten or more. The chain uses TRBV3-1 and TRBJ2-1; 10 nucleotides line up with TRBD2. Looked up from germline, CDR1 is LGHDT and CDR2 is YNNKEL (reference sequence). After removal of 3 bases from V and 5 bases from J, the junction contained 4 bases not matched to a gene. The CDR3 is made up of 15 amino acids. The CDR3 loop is CASSHLAGVNNEQFF. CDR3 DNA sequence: TGTGCCAGCAGCCACCTAGCGGGAGTTAACAATGAGCAGTTCTTC.

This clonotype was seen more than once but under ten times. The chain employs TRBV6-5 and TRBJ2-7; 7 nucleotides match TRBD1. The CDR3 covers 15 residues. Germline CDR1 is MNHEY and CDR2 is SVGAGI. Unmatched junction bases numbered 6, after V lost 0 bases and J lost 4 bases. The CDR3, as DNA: TGTGCCAGCAGTTACTCGATCGACAGGGTATACGAGCAGTACTTC. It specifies CASSYSIDRVYEQYF.

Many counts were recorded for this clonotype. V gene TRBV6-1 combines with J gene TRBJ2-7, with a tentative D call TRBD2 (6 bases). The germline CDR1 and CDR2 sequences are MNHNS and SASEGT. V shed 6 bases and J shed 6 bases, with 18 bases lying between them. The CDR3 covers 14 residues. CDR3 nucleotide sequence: TGTGCCAGCAGCCAAACGAGGCCCGGGGGCGAGCAGTACTTC. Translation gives CASSQTRPGGEQYF.

This CDR3 reads CAWTAEAYHEQYF. The CDR3, as DNA: TGTGCCTGGACCGCAGAGGCGTACCACGAGCAGTACTTC. The chain joins TRBV30 to TRBJ2-7; D not certain. The CDR3 loop spans 13 amino acids. From germline, CDR1 is GTSNPN and CDR2 SVGIG (reference sequence). V lost 4 bases to trimming and J lost 5 bases, with 15 bases between them.

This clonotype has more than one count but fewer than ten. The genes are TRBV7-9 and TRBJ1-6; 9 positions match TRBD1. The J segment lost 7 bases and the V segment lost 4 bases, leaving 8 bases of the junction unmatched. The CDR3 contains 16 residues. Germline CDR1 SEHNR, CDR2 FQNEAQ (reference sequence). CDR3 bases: TGTGCCAGCAGCTCAAACAGGGGGCTAAGCAATTCACCCCTCCACTTT. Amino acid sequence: CASSSNRGLSNSPLHF.

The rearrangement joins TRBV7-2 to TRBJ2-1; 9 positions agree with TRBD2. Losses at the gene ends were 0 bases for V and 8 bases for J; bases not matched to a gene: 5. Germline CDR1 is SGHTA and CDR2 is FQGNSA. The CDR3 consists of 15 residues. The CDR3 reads CASSLARLAAYEQFF. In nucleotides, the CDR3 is TGTGCCAGCAGCTTAGCGAGACTAGCGGCATATGAGCAGTTCTTC.

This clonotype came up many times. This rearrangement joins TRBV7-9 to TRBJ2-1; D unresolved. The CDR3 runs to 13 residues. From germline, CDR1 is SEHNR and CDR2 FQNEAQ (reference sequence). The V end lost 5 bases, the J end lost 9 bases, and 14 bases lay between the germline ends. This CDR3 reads CASSPQEMGEQFF. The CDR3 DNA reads TGTGCCAGCAGCCCGCAGGAGATGGGTGAGCAGTTCTTC.

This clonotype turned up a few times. CDR3 nucleotides: TGCGCCAGCAGCCAACCGCCGGGAGGCGGGGATGAGCAGTTCTTC. Its translation is CASSQPPGGGDEQFF. The chain couples TRBV4-3 to TRBJ2-1; TRBD2 agrees at 7 bases. Losses at the gene ends were 2 bases for V and 8 bases for J; bases not matched to a gene: 9. The V gene's germline CDR1 is LGHNA and CDR2 YSLEER. This CDR3 is built from 15 residues.

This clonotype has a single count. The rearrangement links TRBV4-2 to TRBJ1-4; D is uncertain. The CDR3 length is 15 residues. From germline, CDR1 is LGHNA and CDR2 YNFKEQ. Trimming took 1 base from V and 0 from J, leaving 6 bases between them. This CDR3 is CASSQVSATNEKLFF. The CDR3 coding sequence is TGTGCCAGCAGCCAAGTATCTGCAACTAATGAAAAACTGTTTTTT.

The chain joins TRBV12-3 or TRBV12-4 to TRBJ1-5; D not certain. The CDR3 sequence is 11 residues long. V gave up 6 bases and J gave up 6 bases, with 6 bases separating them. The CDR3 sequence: CASSRSQPQHF. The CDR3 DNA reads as TGTGCCAGCAGCCGCAGTCAGCCCCAGCATTTT.

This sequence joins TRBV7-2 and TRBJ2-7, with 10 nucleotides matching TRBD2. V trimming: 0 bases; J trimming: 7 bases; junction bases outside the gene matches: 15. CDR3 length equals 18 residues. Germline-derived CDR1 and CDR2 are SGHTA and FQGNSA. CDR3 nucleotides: TGTGCCAGCAGCTTAGCGTTTCAACTAGCGGGATCGGGGAATGAGCAGTACTTC. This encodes CASSLAFQLAGSGNEQYF.

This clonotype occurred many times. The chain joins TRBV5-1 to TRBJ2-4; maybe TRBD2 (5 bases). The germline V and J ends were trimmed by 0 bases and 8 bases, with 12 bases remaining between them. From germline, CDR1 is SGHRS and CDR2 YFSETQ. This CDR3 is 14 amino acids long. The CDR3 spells CASSLGRGEDIQYF. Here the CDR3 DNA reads TGCGCCAGCAGCTTGGGCCGGGGTGAAGACATTCAGTACTTC.

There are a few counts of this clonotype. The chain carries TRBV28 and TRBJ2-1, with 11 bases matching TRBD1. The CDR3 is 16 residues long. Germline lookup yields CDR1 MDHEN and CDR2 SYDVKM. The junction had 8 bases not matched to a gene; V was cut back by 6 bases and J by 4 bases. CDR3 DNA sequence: TGTGCCAGCAGCTTTGGACAGGGGGCTTCGTACAATGAGCAGTTCTTC. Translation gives CASSFGQGASYNEQFF.

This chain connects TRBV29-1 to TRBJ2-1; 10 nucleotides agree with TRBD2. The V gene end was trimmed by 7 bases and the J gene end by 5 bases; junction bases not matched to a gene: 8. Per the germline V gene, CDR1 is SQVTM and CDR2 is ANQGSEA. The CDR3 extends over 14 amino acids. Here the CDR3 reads CSARAGGPDNEQFF. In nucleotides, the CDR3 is TGCAGCGCCCGAGCGGGAGGGCCCGACAATGAGCAGTTCTTC.